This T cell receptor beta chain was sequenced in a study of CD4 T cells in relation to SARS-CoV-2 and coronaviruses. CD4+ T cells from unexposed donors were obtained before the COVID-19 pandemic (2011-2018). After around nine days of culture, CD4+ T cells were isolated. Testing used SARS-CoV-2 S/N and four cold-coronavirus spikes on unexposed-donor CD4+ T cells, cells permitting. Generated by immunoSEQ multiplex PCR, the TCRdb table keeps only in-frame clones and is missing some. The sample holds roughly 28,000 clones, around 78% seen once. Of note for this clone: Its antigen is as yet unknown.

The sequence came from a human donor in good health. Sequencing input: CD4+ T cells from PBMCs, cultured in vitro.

The CDR3 sequence: CASSLGQTGIGGNTIYF. The DNA of the CDR3 is TGCGCCAGCAGCTTGGGCCAGACAGGGATCGGTGGAAACACCATATATTTT. The V and J genes are TRBV5-1 and TRBJ1-3; 7 bases are shared with TRBD1. Germline V CDR1 and CDR2: SGHRS, YFSETQ. Trimming cost V 0 bases and J 3 bases; bases outside gene matches: 9. This CDR3 contains 17 residues.